The 10 T cell receptor beta chains in this list originate from one sample, sequenced in a study of graft-versus-host responses after intestinal transplantation (dated by TCRdb to 2020 to 2022). Library preparation used the immunoSEQ multiplex PCR assay. Here the immuneACCESS table is served through TCRdb, limited to in-frame sequences with V and J called. Missing clones are a known gap in these copies; in checked studies unresolved V genes cover under half, and the rest lacks a known reason. Counted in this sample were 25,000 to 30,000 clones; approximately 90% of them appeared once. The ten largest account for 11% of the sample. Sequencing was performed on PBMCs, taken nearly 470 days after intestinal transplantation. The receptors were gathered from a human patient who received an intestinal transplant, so some T cells may come from the graft donor.

The sample holds one count of this clone. The CDR3 DNA follows: TGTGCCAGCAGCGTAGAGAGGGATCGGACAGATACGCAGTATTTT. Translated: CASSVERDRTDTQYF. This rearrangement joins TRBV9 to TRBJ2-3; D may be TRBD2 (5 bases). V lost 0 bases and J 3 bases, leaving 11 bases between the germline ends. This CDR3 has 15 amino acids. Germline V gives CDR1 SGDLS, CDR2 YYNGEE.

The chain couples TRBV30 to TRBJ2-1; D remains unclear. Trimming pared 0 bases from V and 7 bases from J, leaving 7 bases between. CDR1 is GTSNPN, CDR2 SVGIG, per germline (reference sequence). The CDR3 loop spans 12 amino acids. The CDR3 DNA reads TGTGCCTGGAGTGTGATATTTAATGAGCAGTTCTTC. This gives the protein CAWSVIFNEQFF.

The rearrangement links TRBV19 to TRBJ1-2, with TRBD1 as a possible D gene (6 bases). The CDR3 has 13 residues. Trimming pared 2 bases from V and 8 bases from J, leaving 12 bases between. Germline V lookup: CDR1 LNHDA, CDR2 SQIVND (reference sequence). CDR3 sequence: CASSITGGGGYTF. DNA of the CDR3: TGTGCCAGTAGTATAACCGGGGGCGGCGGCTACACCTTC.

This chain joins TRBV28 and TRBJ2-3, with D unclear. The CDR3 runs to 12 residues. Deletions cut 6 bases from V and 5 bases from J, with 9 bases between. From germline, CDR1 is MDHEN and CDR2 SYDVKM. CDR3 loop: CASSPPIDTQYF. In nucleotides, the CDR3 is TGTGCCAGCAGCCCCCCGATAGATACGCAGTATTTT.

The chain recombines TRBV6-5 with TRBJ2-3; D perhaps matches TRBD1 (6 bases). CDR1 is MNHEY and CDR2 is SVGAGI in the germline V gene. This CDR3 comprises 13 residues. The V and J ends lost 4 bases and 5 bases respectively, with 10 bases between them. In nucleotides, the CDR3 is TGTGCCAGCAGTTGGATCAGGGGAGATACGCAGTATTTT. This codes for CASSWIRGDTQYF.

CDR3 in amino acids: CASTSAGRPGYTF. For the CDR3, the DNA is TGTGCCAGCACCAGCGCGGGGAGGCCTGGCTACACCTTC. This rearrangement joins TRBV6-6 to TRBJ1-2; no definite D call. V dropped 7 bases and J dropped 7 bases, with 16 bases sitting between them. The CDR3 sequence is 13 residues long. The germline V gene has CDR1 MNHNY and CDR2 SVGAGI (reference sequence).

This clone was counted once. The V and J genes are TRBV6-1 and TRBJ2-5; D ambiguous. There are 14 residues in the CDR3. V was trimmed by 1 base and J by 0 bases, leaving 6 bases between them. Germline V gene lookup returns CDR1 MNHNS and CDR2 SASEGT. CDR3 in amino acids: CASSEEAYQETQYF. DNA of the CDR3: TGTGCCAGCAGTGAAGAGGCGTACCAAGAGACCCAGTACTTC.

The CDR3 region is CAWSTGHTNYGYTF. Written as DNA, the CDR3 is TGTGCCTGGAGTACTGGACACACTAACTATGGCTACACCTTC. The genes are TRBV30 and TRBJ1-2, with D possibly TRBD1 on 5 matching bases. The CDR3 runs 14 residues. V was cut by 2 bases and J by 0 bases, with 10 bases left in between. Germline V gene data show CDR1 as GTSNPN and CDR2 as SVGIG (reference sequence).

The genes are TRBV28 and TRBJ1-3; 7 nucleotides match TRBD1. V lost 3 bases, J lost 8 bases, and 7 bases stayed unmatched. The length of the CDR3 is 14 residues. Germline CDR1 is MDHEN and CDR2 is SYDVKM. CDR3 coding DNA: TGTGCCAGCAGTTTCAGACAGGGAAGGGACACCATATATTTT. This sequence encodes CASSFRQGRDTIYF.

V gene TRBV30 combines with J gene TRBJ2-3; TRBD2 aligns across 7 bases. Per the germline V gene, CDR1 is GTSNPN and CDR2 is SVGIG (reference sequence). Unmatched junction bases numbered 11, after V lost 4 bases and J lost 1 base. The CDR3 is 16 amino acids. CDR3 amino acids: CAWNVWASGRTDTQYF. CDR3 DNA sequence: TGTGCCTGGAATGTATGGGCTAGCGGACGCACAGATACGCAGTATTTT. The entire variable domain, with the rest obtained from reference TRBV30 and TRBJ2-3, is as follows: SQTIHQWPATLVQPVGSPLSLECTVEGTSNPNLYWYRQAAGRGLQLLFYSVGIGQISSEVPQNLSASRPQDRQFILSSKKLLLSDSGFYLCAWNVWASGRTDTQYFGPGTRLTVL.